This T cell receptor beta chain was captured by sequencing in a study of cytomegalovirus exposure and HLA in healthy donors. It was with 60 Vbeta and 13 Jbeta primers that the PCR ran. Libraries were prepared by immunoSEQ multiplex PCR; TCRdb keeps only in-frame clonotypes and omits some of them. Of under 130,000 clones listed, roughly 71% are singletons. Notes on this clone: Its target is not known.

Points from the study as a whole: As a later analysis showed, several of the most significant clusters appeared to be linked to common viral pathogens. TCR beta V segments were, for the most part, productive about 87% or about 30% of the time in an earlier analysis.

The CDR3 loop spans 14 amino acids. Germline V gene sequence: CDR1 SQVTM, CDR2 ANQGSEA. V lost 3 bases and J lost 2, with 13 bases in between. The sequence came from a man aged 35-49 years in good health and CMV-seropositive. Sequences were obtained from PBMCs. The V and J genes are TRBV29-1 and TRBJ1-2; D possibly corresponds to TRBD1 (6 bases). The CDR3 sequence is CSVDNPGTNYGYTF. In nucleotides, the CDR3 is TGCAGCGTTGATAACCCAGGGACAAACTATGGCTACACCTTC.